The present T cell receptor beta chain was sequenced within a study of cytomegalovirus exposure and HLA in healthy donors. Overall study findings and caveats: In vitro data verified a few CMV-associated chains as specific for CMV antigens. Relative to equally common others, HLA-associated TCR beta chains showed greater clonal expansion in a later analysis. Most sequenced TCRs were rare (though some public TCRs occurred in many donors). In a later analysis, TCR beta V- and J-gene trimming was associated with a missense DCLRE1C variant.

PCR amplification relied on 60 Vbeta primers (plus 13 Jbeta primers). Assay used: immunoSEQ multiplex PCR; TCRdb lists only in-frame clones, some missing. The sample holds fewer than 250,000 clones; more than 60% are singletons and the top ten take 0.22%. This clone was detected only once. What it recognizes is unknown. The V gene end was trimmed by 5 bases and the J gene end by 8 bases; junction bases not matched to a gene: 7. Germline CDR1 is SGHVS and CDR2 is FQNEAQ. The CDR3 totals 14 residues. The rearrangement links TRBV7-8 to TRBJ1-2; 11 bases map to TRBD1. Sequencing was performed on PBMCs. The sequence came from a girl aged 2 to 9 in good health and CMV-seronegative. The CDR3 here is CASSDKGQGVGYTF. The CDR3 coding sequence is TGTGCCAGCAGCGATAAGGGACAGGGGGTCGGCTACACCTTC.